This paragraph reports one T cell receptor beta chain. The antigen remains unidentified. This entry comes from a study of cytomegalovirus exposure and HLA in healthy donors. Study-level results: In a later analysis, donors in an Asian-associated ancestry cluster reportedly had fewer N-insertions in productive TCRs than the cohort mean. Under in vitro conditions, three CMV-associated chains were confirmed as specific for CMV antigens.

Deletions cut 10 bases from V and 2 bases from J, with 12 bases between. CDR1 MDHEN and CDR2 SYDVKM come from the germline V gene. The CDR3 contains 12 residues. In the PCR, 60 Vbeta and 13 Jbeta primers were used. The assay was immunoSEQ multiplex PCR, and TCRdb's table has in-frame clones only and misses some. The repertoire includes some 150,000 clones, more than 70% of them detected once, and approximately 1.4% sits in the top ten. Sequencing input: PBMCs. The receptor comes from a man aged 55-75 years in good health and CMV-seronegative. The chain employs TRBV28 and TRBJ2-7, with a weak D call TRBD1 (6 bases). The DNA of the CDR3 is TGTGCCACCTGGACAGAACCCTACGAGCAGTACTTC. Protein: CATWTEPYEQYF.